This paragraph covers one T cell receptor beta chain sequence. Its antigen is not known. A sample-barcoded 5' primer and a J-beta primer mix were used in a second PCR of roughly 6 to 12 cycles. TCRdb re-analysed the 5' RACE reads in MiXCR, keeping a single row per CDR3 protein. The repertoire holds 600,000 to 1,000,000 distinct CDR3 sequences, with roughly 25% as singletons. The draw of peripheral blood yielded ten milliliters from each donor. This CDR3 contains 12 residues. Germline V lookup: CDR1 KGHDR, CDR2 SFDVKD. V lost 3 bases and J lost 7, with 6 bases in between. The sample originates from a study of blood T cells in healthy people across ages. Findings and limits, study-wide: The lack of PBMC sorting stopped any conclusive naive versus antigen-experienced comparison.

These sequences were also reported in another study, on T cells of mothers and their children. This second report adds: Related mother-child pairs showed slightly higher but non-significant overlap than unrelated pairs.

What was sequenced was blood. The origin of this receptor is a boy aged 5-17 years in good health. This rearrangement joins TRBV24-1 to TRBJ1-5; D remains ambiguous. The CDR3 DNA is TGTGCCACCAGTGATCCTGGCCAGCCCCAGCATTTT. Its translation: CATSDPGQPQHF.